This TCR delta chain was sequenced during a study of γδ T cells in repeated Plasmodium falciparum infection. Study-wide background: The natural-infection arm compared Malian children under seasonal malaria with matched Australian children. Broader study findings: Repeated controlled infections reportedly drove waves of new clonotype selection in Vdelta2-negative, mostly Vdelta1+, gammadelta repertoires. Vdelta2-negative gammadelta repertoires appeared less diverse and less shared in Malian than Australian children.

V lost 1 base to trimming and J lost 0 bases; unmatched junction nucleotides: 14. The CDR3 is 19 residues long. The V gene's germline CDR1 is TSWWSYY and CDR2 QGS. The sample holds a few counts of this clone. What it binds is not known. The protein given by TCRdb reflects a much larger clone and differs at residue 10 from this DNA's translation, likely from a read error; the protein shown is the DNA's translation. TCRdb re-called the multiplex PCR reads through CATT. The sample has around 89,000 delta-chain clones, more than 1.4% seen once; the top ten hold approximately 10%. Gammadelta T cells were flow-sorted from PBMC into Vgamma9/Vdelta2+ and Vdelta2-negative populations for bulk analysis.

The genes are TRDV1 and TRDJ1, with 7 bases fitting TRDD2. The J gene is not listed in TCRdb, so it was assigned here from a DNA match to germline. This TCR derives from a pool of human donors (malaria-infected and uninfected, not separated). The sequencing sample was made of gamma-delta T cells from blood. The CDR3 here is CALGEPGFLLSIDTDKLIF. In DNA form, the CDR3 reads TGTGCTCTTGGGGAACCGGGGTTCCTACTGTCTATAGACACCGATAAACTCATCTTT.